This T cell receptor (beta chain) is from a study of cytomegalovirus exposure and HLA in healthy donors. Germline CDR1 and CDR2: SGHTA and FQGNSA. The V and J ends lost 3 bases and 1 base, in that order; junction bases with no gene match: 5. This CDR3 is 18 amino acids long. Vbeta (60) and Jbeta (13) primers were used in the PCR. Sequencing was performed with immunoSEQ multiplex PCR; in TCRdb, only in-frame clones are kept and a portion is missing. Among some 200,000 clones listed, around 64% were seen once. Study results and limitations: HLA alleles showed associations with 15,000 to 20,000 TCR beta sequences in a later analysis, at a 0.05 false discovery rate. An analysis that came later showed most CMV-associated TCR beta chains appearing HLA-restricted.

Remarks on this clone: Antigen unknown.

V and J are TRBV7-2 and TRBJ2-2; 13 positions match TRBD2. This TCR came from a man aged 40-49 years in good health and CMV-seropositive. Sequenced material: PBMCs. The CDR3 reads CASSFRLAGGKNTGELFF. Written as DNA, the CDR3 is TGTGCCAGCAGCTTCAGACTAGCGGGGGGAAAGAACACCGGGGAGCTGTTTTTT. The entire variable domain, with the rest obtained from reference TRBV7-2 and TRBJ2-2, is as follows: GAGVSQSPSNKVTEKGKDVELRCDPISGHTALYWYRQSLGQGLEFLIYFQGNSAPDKSGLPSDRFSAERTGGSVSTLTIQRTQQEDSAVYLCASSFRLAGGKNTGELFFGEGSRLTVL.